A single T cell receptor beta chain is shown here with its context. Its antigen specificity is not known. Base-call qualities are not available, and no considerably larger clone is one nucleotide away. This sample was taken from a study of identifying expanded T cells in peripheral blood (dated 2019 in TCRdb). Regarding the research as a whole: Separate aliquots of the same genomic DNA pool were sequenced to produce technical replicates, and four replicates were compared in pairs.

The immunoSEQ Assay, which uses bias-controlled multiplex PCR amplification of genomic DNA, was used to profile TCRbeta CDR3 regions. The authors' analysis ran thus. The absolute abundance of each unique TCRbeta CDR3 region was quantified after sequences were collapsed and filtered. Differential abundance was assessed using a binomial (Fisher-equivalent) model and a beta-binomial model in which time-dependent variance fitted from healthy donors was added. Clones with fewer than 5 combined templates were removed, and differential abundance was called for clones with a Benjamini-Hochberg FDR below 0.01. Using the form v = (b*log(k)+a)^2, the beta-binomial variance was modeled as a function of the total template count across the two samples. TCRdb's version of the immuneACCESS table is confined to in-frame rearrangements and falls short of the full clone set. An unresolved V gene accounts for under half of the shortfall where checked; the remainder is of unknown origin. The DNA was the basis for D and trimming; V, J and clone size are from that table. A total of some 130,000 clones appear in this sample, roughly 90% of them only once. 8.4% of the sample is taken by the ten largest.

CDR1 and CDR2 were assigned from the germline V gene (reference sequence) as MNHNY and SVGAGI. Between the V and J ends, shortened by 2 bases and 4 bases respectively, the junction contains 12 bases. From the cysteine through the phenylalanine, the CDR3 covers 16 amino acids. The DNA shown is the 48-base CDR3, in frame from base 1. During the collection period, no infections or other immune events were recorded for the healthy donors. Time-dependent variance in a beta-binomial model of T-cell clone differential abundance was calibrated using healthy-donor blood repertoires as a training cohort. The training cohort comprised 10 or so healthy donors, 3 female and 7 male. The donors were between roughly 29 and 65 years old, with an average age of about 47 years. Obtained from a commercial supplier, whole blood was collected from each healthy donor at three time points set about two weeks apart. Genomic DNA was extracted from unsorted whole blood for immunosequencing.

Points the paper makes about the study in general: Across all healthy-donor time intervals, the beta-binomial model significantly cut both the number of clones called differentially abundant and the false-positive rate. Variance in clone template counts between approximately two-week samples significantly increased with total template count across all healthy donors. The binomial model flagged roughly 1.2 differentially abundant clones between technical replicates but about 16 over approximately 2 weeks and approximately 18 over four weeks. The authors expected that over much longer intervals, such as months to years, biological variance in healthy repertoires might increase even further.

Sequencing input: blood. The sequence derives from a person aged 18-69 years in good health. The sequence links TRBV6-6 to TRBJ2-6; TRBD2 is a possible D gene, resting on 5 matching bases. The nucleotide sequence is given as TGTGCCAGCAGTTACGAACCGGGATCCGGGGCCAACGTCCTGACTTTC. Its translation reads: CASSYEPGSGANVLTF.